The text below deals with one T cell receptor (beta chain). This CDR3 comprises 15 residues. CDR1 is MNHNY and CDR2 is SVGAGI in the germline V gene (reference sequence). Between the trimmed V and J ends, which lost 6 bases and 0 bases, there was a span of 12 bases. This record belongs to a study of shared clonotypes between healthy human individuals. Study-wide background: Three plates were used per donor for CD4 naive, three for CD4 memory, two for CD8 naive and one for CD8 memory.

Terminally differentiated effector memory CD45RA+ cells were excluded from the naive CD8 cells, which were CD45RO-negative and positively selected for CCR7. The assay was carried out at the deep level. TCRdb's table, derived via immunoSEQ multiplex PCR, lists solely in-frame clones and lacks some. Of roughly 2.1 million clones listed, 93% were seen once; the top ten hold 1.5% to 2%. V gene TRBV6-6 combines with J gene TRBJ2-1; D is unresolved. Sequencing used naive CD8+ T cells from PBMCs. The receptor was derived from a man aged 18-30 years in good health. Some clones in this sample may be carry-over from other donors' samples. The CDR3 loop is CASSTGPSSYNEQFF. The CDR3 nucleotides are TGTGCCAGCAGCACCGGGCCTAGCTCCTACAATGAGCAGTTCTTC.